The 12 T cell receptor beta chains reported below all come from one sample, sequenced in a study of cytomegalovirus exposure and HLA in healthy donors. PCR primers comprised 60 Vbeta and 13 Jbeta primers. Sequencing used immunoSEQ multiplex PCR; TCRdb keeps in-frame clones, though not all of them. In the table there are fewer than 200,000 clones, approximately 80% of which are singletons. Sequencing was performed on PBMCs. The source is a woman aged 30 to 39 in good health and CMV-seronegative.

The J gene is TRBJ2-7, the V gene TRBV6-4; 8 nucleotides line up with TRBD1. The V segment lost 0 bases and the J segment 12 bases; nucleotides outside the gene matches: 10. Germline V gene lookup returns CDR1 MRHNA and CDR2 SNTAGT. There are 14 residues in the CDR3. The CDR3 nucleotides are TGTGCCAGCAGTGACTCGCAGGGGGCGTGCGCACGGTACTTC. It codes for CASSDSQGACARYF.

V and J are TRBV5-1 and TRBJ2-5; 9 nucleotides match TRBD1. After removal of 4 bases from V and 5 bases from J, the junction contained 9 bases not matched to a gene. Germline CDR1 reads SGHRS; CDR2 reads YFSETQ. This CDR3 contains 15 residues. As DNA, the CDR3 is TGCGCCAGCAGCGCGGGGACAGGGAGGCAGGAGACCCAGTACTTC. Protein sequence: CASSAGTGRQETQYF.

The rearrangement joins TRBV5-1 to TRBJ1-4; no clear D gene. CDR3 length: 12 residues. The germline V and J ends were trimmed by 1 base and 13 bases, with 11 bases remaining between them. Germline V gene sequence: CDR1 SGHRS, CDR2 YFSETQ. The chain's CDR3 is CASSLSGEGLFF. In nucleotides, the CDR3 is TGCGCCAGCAGCTTGTCCGGGGAGGGACTGTTTTTT.

The chain is built from TRBV11-2 and TRBJ2-5, with 9 bases matching TRBD2. CDR1 is SGHAT, CDR2 FQNNGV, per germline. V was pared by 5 bases and J by 2 bases, with 9 bases of the junction left unmatched. The CDR3 loop spans 16 amino acids. Here the CDR3 reads CASSTGVAGDQETQYF. Here the CDR3 DNA reads TGTGCCAGCAGCACCGGTGTAGCGGGGGATCAAGAGACCCAGTACTTC. Looking up the rest from reference TRBV11-2 and TRBJ2-5 gives the full variable domain: EAGVAQSPRYKIIEKRQSVAFWCNPISGHATLYWYQQILGQGPKLLIQFQNNGVVDDSQLPKDRFSAERLKGVDSTLKIQPAKLEDSAVYLCASSTGVAGDQETQYFGPGTRLLVL.

This chain links TRBV19 with TRBJ1-5; D is unresolved. Germline V gene sequence: CDR1 LNHDA, CDR2 SQIVND (reference sequence). The CDR3 length is 14 residues. V dropped 0 bases and J dropped 7 bases, with 10 bases sitting between them. This CDR3 reads CASSIDAISQPQHF. Here the CDR3 DNA reads TGTGCCAGTAGTATAGATGCGATTTCCCAGCCCCAGCATTTT.

This chain connects TRBV13 to TRBJ1-1; D uncertain. Trimming left V 2 bases short and J 1 base short, with 8 bases between. Germline CDR1 is PRHDT and CDR2 is FYEKMQ (reference sequence). The CDR3 extends over 14 amino acids. In nucleotides, the CDR3 is TGTGCCAGCAGCTTATCTGCAGGGAACACTGAAGCTTTCTTT. It is translated as CASSLSAGNTEAFF.

The chain has TRBV19 and TRBJ2-2; 11 bases match TRBD1. CDR1 is LNHDA and CDR2 is SQIVND in the germline V gene (reference sequence). V gave up 5 bases and J gave up 4 bases; unmatched junction bases: 12. The length of the CDR3 is 18 residues. CDR3 amino acids: CASSGWTGGYPSTGELFF. Written as DNA, the CDR3 is TGTGCCAGTAGTGGCTGGACAGGGGGCTATCCCAGCACCGGGGAGCTGTTTTTT. Using reference TRBV19 and TRBJ2-2 for the parts outside the CDR3, the full variable domain is DGGITQSPKYLFRKEGQNVTLSCEQNLNHDAMYWYRQDPGQGLRLIYYSQIVNDFQKGDIAEGYSVSREKKESFPLTVTSAQKNPTAFYLCASSGWTGGYPSTGELFFGEGSRLTVL.

This clone was seen a handful of times. The rearrangement links TRBV18 to TRBJ2-7; D uncertain. The germline gives CDR1 KGHSH, CDR2 LQKENI. CDR3 length: 14 amino acids. The germline V and J ends were trimmed by 0 bases and 0 bases, with 6 bases remaining between them. The CDR3 bases are TGTGCCAGCTCACCACCTAGCATCTCCTACGAGCAGTACTTC. It encodes CASSPPSISYEQYF.

The V and J genes are TRBV2 and TRBJ2-5; perhaps TRBD2 as D (5 bases). Gene TRBJ2-7 matches the end of the DNA better, so the J call may be wrong. The CDR3 covers 12 residues. CDR1 and CDR2 from the germline V gene are SNHLY and FYNNEI. The CDR3 DNA follows: TGTGCCAGCAGTGAAGTTAGCGACGAGCAGTACTTC. Translating gives CASSEVSDEQYF.

This clone appeared a single time. A read error may account for a junction end that differs from germline. This chain joins TRBV7-7 and TRBJ2-1, with D perhaps TRBD1 (5 bases). The CDR3 extends over 15 amino acids. Per the germline V gene, CDR1 is SSHAT and CDR2 is FNYEAQ (reference sequence). The CDR3 nucleotides read TGTGCTAGCAGCCTTGACAGCATCTCCTACAATGAGCAGTTCTTC. It specifies CASSLDSISYNEQFF.

The V gene is TRBV4-2, the J gene TRBJ2-7; 7 bases line up with TRBD2. The CDR3 runs to 15 residues. Germline loops: CDR1 LGHNA, CDR2 YNFKEQ. The trim removed 0 bases at V and 0 bases at J, leaving 2 bases unmatched. The CDR3 loop reads CASSQDSGGSYEQYF. The CDR3 bases are TGTGCCAGCAGCCAAGATTCGGGGGGCTCCTACGAGCAGTACTTC.

The chain links TRBV7-9 to TRBJ2-1, with TRBD2 identical over 8 bases. The CDR3 consists of 12 residues. In germline, CDR1 is SEHNR, CDR2 FQNEAQ (reference sequence). V trimming: 1 base; J trimming: 12 bases; junction bases outside the gene matches: 2. CDR3 nucleotides: TGTGCCAGCAGCTTAGTAGCGGGGCCGCAGTTCTTC. Its translation is CASSLVAGPQFF.